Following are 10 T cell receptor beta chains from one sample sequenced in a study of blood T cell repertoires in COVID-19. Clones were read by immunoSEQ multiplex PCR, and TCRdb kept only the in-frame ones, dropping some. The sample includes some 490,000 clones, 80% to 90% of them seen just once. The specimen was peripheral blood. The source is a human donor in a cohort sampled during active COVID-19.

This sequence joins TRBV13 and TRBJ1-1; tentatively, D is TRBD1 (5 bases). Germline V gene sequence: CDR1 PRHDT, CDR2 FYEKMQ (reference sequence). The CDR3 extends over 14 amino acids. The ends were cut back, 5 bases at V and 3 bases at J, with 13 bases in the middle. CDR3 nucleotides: TGTGCCAGCAGCGAGCAGGGCCTCTACACTGAAGCTTTCTTT. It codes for CASSEQGLYTEAFF. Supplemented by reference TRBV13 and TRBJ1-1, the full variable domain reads AAGVIQSPRHLIKEKRETATLKCYPIPRHDTVYWYQQGPGQDPQFLISFYEKMQSDKGSIPDRFSAQQFSDYHSELNMSSLELGDSALYFCASSEQGLYTEAFFGQGTRLTVV.

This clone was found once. The CDR3 DNA reads as TGTGCCAGCCATGCGAGATTACGGGAGACCCAGTACTTC. This translates into CASHARLRETQYF. This chain links TRBV6-6 with TRBJ2-5; D uncertain. V lost 8 bases and J lost 5, with 15 bases in between. The CDR3 covers 13 residues. The germline gives CDR1 MNHNY, CDR2 SVGAGI (reference sequence).

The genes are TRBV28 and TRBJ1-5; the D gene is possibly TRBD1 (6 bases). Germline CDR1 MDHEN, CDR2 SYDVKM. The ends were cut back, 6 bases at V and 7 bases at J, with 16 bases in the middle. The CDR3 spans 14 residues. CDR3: CASSAQGRWQPQHF. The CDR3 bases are TGTGCCAGCAGCGCACAGGGCCGCTGGCAGCCCCAGCATTTT.

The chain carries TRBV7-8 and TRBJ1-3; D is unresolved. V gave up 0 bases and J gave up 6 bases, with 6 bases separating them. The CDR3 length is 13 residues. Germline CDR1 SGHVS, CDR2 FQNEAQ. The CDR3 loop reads CASSLAPVNTIYF. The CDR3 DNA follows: TGTGCCAGCAGCTTAGCCCCGGTAAACACCATATATTTT.

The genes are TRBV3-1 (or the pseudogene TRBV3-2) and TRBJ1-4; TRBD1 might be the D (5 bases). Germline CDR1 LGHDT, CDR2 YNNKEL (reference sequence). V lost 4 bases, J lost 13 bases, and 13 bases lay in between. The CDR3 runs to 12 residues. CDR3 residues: CASSRTGRGLFF. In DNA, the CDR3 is TGTGCCAGCAGCCGAACAGGTCGAGGACTGTTTTTT.

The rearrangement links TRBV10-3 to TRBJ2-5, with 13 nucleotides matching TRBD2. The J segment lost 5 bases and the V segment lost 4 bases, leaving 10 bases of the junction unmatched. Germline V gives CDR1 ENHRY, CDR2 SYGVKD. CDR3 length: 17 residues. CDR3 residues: CAISGTSGSVGWETQYF. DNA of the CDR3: TGTGCCATCAGTGGGACTAGCGGGAGTGTCGGTTGGGAGACCCAGTACTTC.

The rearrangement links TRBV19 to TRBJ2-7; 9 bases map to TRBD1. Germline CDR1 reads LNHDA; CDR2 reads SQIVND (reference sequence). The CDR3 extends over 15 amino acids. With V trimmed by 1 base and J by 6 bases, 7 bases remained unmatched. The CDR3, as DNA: TGTGCCAGTAGTATAGGAGGCTGGACAGGGGTCGAGCAGTACTTC. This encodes CASSIGGWTGVEQYF.

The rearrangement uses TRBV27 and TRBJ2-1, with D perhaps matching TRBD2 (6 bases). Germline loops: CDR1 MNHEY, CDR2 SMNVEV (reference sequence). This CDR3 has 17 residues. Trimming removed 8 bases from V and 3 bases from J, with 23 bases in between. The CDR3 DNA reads TGTGCCAGCGGATCAATCCTTGGGGGGTCCATCTACAATGAGCAGTTCTTC. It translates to CASGSILGGSIYNEQFF.

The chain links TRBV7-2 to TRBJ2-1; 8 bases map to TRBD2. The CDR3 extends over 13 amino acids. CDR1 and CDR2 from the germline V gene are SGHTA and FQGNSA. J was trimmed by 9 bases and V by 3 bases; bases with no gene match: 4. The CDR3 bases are TGTGCCAGCAGCTTCCGACTAGCGATTGAGCAGTTCTTC. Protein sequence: CASSFRLAIEQFF.

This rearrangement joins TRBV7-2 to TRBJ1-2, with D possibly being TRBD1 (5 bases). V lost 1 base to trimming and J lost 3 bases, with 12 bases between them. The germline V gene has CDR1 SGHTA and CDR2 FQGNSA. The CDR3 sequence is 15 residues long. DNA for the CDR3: TGTGCCAGCAGCTTAGTAGCGGGAGGGGACTATGGCTACACCTTC. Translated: CASSLVAGGDYGYTF.